This entry lists 2 T cell receptor beta chains sequenced from one sample in a study of control samples from healthy donors and cancer patients. Some clones are missing from TCRdb's copy, which holds only in-frame ones; the method was immunoSEQ multiplex PCR. The data hold 40,000 to 50,000 clones, with nearly 95% observed a single time. Source material: PBMCs. The receptors originated from a woman aged 45-65 years with head and neck cancer.

V is TRBV30 and J is TRBJ1-2; no definite D call. Germline CDR1 and CDR2: GTSNPN and SVGIG (reference sequence). There are 12 residues in the CDR3. V lost 8 bases and J 7 bases, leaving 17 bases between the germline ends. The CDR3 reads CAGRGKGSGYTF. In DNA form, the CDR3 reads TGTGCCGGTCGGGGAAAGGGCTCTGGCTACACCTTC.

J is TRBJ2-7 and V is TRBV2, with D possibly TRBD2 on 5 matching bases. Trimming removed 11 bases at V and 7 bases at J, with 21 bases between. Germline-derived CDR1 and CDR2 are SNHLY and FYNNEI. The CDR3 loop spans 13 amino acids. The CDR3 spells CASRGLVMGEQYF. The CDR3 nucleotides read TGTGCCTCCCGGGGATTGGTGATGGGTGAGCAGTACTTC.